The sequence of this TCR beta chain was determined in a study of shared clonotypes between healthy human individuals. Points from the study as a whole: The four-donor shared clonotypes exceeded non-shared clonotypes in generation probability, with non-shared ones scoring lower. The low donor count limited represented genetic and exposure-history diversity.

Profiled with immunoSEQ multiplex PCR; TCRdb holds only in-frame clones, not every one. The repertoire holds about 1 million clones, with roughly 75% as singletons. Caucasian adults residing in Nashville, Tennessee made up all the donors. This clone has only a few counts. Its antigen is not identified. The ends lost 8 bases at V and 8 bases at J; junction bases unmatched: 7. The CDR3 consists of 13 residues. Germline V gives CDR1 SGHVS, CDR2 FQNEAQ. J is TRBJ1-4 and V is TRBV7-8; 8 nucleotides align to TRBD1. Sequencing was carried out using memory CD4+ T cells sorted from blood. The subset was: CD45RA-negative fraction. This clonotype originated in a man between 18 and 29 years old in good health. The DNA of the CDR3 is TGTGCCAGCGGTCAGGGGGCTGGCGAAAAACTGTTTTTT. Protein product: CASGQGAGEKLFF.